This T cell receptor (beta chain) appears in the sequencing data of a study of T cells in Graves' hyperthyroidism and ophthalmopathy. From approximately 9.3 ml of fresh peripheral blood, PBMCs were isolated. RNA transcripts served as the template for amplifying TCR beta CDR3 regions. RT-PCR in the first round (using the HTBI primer set) targeted the TCR CDR3. TCRdb recomputed calls from the multiplex PCR reads with MiXCR, one row per CDR3 protein. The table has 250,000 or so distinct CDR3 sequences, over 12% seen once. This CDR3 has 12 amino acids. Germline V gene lookup returns CDR1 SGHRS and CDR2 YFSETQ. Trimming shortened V by 4 bases and J by 15 bases, and 17 bases separated the two germline ends. This clonotype was found many times.

The chain combines TRBV5-1 with TRBJ2-1; the D gene is possibly TRBD1 (6 bases). This clonotype originated in a woman aged 45-65 years with Graves' hyperthyroidism that later progressed to Graves' ophthalmopathy. The sample taken for sequencing was blood. This CDR3 reads CASSLISDSWFF. CDR3 bases: TGCGCCAGCAGCCTAATATCGGACAGTTGGTTCTTC.